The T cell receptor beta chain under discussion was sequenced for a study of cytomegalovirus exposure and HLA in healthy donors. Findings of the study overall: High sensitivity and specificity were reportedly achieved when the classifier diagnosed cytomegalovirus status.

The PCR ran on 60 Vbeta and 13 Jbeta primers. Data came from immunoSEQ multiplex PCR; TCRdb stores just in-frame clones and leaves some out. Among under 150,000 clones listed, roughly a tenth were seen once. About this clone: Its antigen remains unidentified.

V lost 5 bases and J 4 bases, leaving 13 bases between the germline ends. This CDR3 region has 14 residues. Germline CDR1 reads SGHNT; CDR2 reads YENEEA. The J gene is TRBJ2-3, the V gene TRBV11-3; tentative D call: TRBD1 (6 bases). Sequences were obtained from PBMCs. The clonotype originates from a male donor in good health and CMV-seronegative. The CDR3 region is CASSPNRVSDTQYF. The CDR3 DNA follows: TGTGCCAGCAGCCCCAACAGGGTGTCAGATACGCAGTATTTT.